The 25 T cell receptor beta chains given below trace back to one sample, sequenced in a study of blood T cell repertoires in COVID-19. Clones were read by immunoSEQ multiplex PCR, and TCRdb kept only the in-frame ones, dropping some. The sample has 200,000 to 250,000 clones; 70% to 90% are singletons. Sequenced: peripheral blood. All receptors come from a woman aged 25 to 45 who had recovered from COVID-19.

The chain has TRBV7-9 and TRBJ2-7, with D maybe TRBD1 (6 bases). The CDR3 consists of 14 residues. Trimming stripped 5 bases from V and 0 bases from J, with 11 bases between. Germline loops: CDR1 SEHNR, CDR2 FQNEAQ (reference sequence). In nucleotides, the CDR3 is TGTGCCAGCAGCGTACAGGGAAACTCCTACGAGCAGTACTTC. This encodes CASSVQGNSYEQYF.

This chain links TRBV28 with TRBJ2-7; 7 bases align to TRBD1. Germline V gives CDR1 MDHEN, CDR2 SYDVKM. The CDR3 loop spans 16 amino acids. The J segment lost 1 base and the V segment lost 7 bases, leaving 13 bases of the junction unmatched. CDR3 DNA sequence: TGTGCCAGCAAAGCGTTAGGGGGCGCGGTTTCCTACGAGCAGTACTTC. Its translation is CASKALGGAVSYEQYF.

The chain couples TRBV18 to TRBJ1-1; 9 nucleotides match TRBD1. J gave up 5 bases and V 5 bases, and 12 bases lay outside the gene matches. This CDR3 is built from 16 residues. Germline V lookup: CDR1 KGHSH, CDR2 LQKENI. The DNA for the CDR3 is TGTGCCAGCTCAGGGACAGGGTTCAGGTTATCGACTGAAGCTTTCTTT. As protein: CASSGTGFRLSTEAFF.

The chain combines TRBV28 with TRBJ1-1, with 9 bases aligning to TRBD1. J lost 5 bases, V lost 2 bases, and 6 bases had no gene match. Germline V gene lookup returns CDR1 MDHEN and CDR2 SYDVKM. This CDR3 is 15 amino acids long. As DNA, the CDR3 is TGTGCCAGCAGTTTAACAGGGGGCCGGTGGACTGAAGCTTTCTTT. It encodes CASSLTGGRWTEAFF. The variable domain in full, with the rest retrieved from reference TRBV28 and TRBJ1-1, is DVKVTQSSRYLVKRTGEKVFLECVQDMDHENMFWYRQDPGLGLRLIYFSYDVKMKEKGDIPEGYSVSREKKERFSLILESASTNQTSMYLCASSLTGGRWTEAFFGQGTRLTVV.

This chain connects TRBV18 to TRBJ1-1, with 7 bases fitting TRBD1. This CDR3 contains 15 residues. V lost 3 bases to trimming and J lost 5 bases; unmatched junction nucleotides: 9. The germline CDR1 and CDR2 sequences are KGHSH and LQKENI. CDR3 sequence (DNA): TGTGCCAGCTCACCCCTAGAAGGGGGCGGGACTGAAGCTTTCTTT. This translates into CASSPLEGGGTEAFF.

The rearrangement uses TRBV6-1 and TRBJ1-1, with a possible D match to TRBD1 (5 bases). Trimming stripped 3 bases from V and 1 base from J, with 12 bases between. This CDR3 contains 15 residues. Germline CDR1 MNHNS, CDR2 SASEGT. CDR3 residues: CASSETANPNTEAFF. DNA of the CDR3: TGTGCCAGCAGTGAGACAGCCAACCCGAACACTGAAGCTTTCTTT.

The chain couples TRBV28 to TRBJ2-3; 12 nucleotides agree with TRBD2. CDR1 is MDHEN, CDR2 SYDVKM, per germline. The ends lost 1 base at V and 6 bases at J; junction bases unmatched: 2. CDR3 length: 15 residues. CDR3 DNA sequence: TGTGCCAGCAGTTTATTTGGACTAGCGGGGGATACGCAGTATTTT. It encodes CASSLFGLAGDTQYF.

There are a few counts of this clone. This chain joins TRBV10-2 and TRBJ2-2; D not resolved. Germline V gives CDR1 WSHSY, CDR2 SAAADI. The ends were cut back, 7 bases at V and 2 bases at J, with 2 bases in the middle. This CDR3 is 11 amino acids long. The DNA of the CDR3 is TGCGCCAGCACTAACACCGGGGAGCTGTTTTTT. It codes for CASTNTGELFF.

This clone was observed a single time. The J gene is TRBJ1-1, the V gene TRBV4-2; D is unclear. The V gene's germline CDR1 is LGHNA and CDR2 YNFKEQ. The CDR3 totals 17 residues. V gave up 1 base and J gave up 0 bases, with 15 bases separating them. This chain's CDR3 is CASSQVLEGNMNTEAFF. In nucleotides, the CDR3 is TGTGCCAGCAGCCAAGTTCTGGAGGGTAACATGAACACTGAAGCTTTCTTT.

The CDR3 reads CATSDTDRDYGYTF. CDR3 nucleotide sequence: TGTGCCACCAGTGATACGGACAGGGACTATGGCTACACCTTC. The V gene is TRBV24-1, the J gene TRBJ1-2; TRBD1 matches 8 bases. The germline gives CDR1 KGHDR, CDR2 SFDVKD. Unmatched junction bases numbered 2, after V lost 3 bases and J lost 3 bases. This CDR3 is 14 amino acids long.

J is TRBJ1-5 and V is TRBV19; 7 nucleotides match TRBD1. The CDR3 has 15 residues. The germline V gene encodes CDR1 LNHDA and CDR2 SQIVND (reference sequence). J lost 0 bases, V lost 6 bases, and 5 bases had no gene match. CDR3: CASSTGENSNQPQHF. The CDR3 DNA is TGTGCCAGTAGCACAGGGGAAAATAGCAATCAGCCCCAGCATTTT. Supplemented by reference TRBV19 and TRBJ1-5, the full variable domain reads DGGITQSPKYLFRKEGQNVTLSCEQNLNHDAMYWYRQDPGQGLRLIYYSQIVNDFQKGDIAEGYSVSREKKESFPLTVTSAQKNPTAFYLCASSTGENSNQPQHFGDGTRLSIL.

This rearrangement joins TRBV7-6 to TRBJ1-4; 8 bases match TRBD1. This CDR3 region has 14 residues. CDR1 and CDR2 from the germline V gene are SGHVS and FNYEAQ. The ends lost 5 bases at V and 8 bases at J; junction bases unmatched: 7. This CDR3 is CASSRGQAYEKLFF. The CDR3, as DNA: TGTGCCAGCAGCCGGGGACAGGCATACGAAAAACTGTTTTTT.

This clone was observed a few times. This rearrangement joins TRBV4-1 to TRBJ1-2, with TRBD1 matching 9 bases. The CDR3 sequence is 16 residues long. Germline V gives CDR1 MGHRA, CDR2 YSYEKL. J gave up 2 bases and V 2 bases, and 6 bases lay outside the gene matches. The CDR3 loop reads CASSQPQGATNYGYTF. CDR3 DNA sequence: TGCGCCAGCAGCCAACCACAGGGGGCTACGAACTATGGCTACACCTTC.

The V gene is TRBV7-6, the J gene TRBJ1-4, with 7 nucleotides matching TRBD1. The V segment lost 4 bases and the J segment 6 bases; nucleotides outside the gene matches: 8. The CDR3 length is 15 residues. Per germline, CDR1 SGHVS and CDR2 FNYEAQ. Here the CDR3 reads CASSSNRGRDEKLFF. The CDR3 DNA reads TGTGCCAGCAGCTCTAACAGGGGTAGGGATGAAAAACTGTTTTTT.

The CDR3 spells CASSFSDSSYNEQFF. The CDR3 region has the DNA TGCGCCAGCAGCTTTTCGGACAGCTCCTACAATGAGCAGTTCTTC. V usage is TRBV5-1 and J usage is TRBJ2-1, with a weak D call TRBD1 (6 bases). This CDR3 is built from 15 residues. Trimming left V 2 bases short and J 0 bases short, with 9 bases between. Germline V lookup: CDR1 SGHRS, CDR2 YFSETQ. The full variable domain, in which reference TRBV5-1 and TRBJ2-1 provide the parts outside the CDR3, is KAGVTQTPRYLIKTRGQQVTLSCSPISGHRSVSWYQQTPGQGLQFLFEYFSETQRNKGNFPGRFSGRQFSNSRSEMNVSTLELGDSALYLCASSFSDSSYNEQFFGPGTRLTVL.

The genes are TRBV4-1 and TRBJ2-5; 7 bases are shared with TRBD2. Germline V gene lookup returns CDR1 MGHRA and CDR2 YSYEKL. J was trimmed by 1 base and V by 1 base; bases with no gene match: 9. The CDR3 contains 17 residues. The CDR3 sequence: CASSQGWRGGAQETQYF. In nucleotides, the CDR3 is TGCGCCAGCAGCCAAGGATGGCGCGGGGGAGCCCAAGAGACCCAGTACTTC.

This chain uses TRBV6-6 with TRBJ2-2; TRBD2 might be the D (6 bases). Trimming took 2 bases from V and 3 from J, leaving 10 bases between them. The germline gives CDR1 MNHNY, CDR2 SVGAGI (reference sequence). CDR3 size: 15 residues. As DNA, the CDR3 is TGTGCCAGCAGTTACGGCGGGGTCGACACCGGGGAGCTGTTTTTT. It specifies CASSYGGVDTGELFF.

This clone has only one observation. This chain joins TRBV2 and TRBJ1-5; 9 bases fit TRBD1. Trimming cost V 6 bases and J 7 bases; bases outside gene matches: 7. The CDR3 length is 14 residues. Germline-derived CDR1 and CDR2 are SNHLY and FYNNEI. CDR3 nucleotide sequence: TGTGCCAGCAGCGGTAGGACAGGGGAGCAGCCCCAGCATTTT. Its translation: CASSGRTGEQPQHF.

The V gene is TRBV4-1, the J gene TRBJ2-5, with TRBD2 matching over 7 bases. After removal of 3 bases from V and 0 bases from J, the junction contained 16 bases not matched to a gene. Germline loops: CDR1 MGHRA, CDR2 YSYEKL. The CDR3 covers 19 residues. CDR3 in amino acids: CASSQLVFSGGQYQETQYF. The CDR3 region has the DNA TGCGCCAGCAGCCAGCTGGTTTTTTCGGGGGGTCAATACCAAGAGACCCAGTACTTC.

DNA for the CDR3: TGTGCCAGCAGAGAGGACACGAGCTCCTACAATGAGCAGTTCTTC. Translation gives CASREDTSSYNEQFF. The chain recombines TRBV6-5 with TRBJ2-1; D possibly corresponds to TRBD1 (5 bases). There are 15 residues in the CDR3. Trimming removed 6 bases from V and 0 bases from J, with 12 bases in between. Germline V CDR1 and CDR2: MNHEY, SVGAGI.

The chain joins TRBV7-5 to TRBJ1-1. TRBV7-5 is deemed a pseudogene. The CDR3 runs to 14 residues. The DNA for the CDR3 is TGTGTCAGAAGTACGGGGGGGTCGAACACTGAAGCTTTCTTT. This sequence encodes CVRSTGGSNTEAFF.

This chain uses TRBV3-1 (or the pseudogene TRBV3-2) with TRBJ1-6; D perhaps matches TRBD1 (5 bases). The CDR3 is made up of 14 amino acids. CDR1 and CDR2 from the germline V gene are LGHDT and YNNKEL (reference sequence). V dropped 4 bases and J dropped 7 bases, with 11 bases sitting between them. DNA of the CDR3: TGTGCCAGCAGCCTTAGTGACAGAAATTCACCCCTCCACTTT. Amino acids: CASSLSDRNSPLHF.

The CDR3 is CASSTSLTEAFF. The CDR3 region has the DNA TGTGCCAGCAGTACTTCCCTGACTGAAGCTTTCTTT. V usage is TRBV28 and J usage is TRBJ1-1; no definite D call. Per the germline V gene, CDR1 is MDHEN and CDR2 is SYDVKM. V lost 5 bases and J lost 5, with 9 bases in between. The CDR3 contains 12 residues. Full variable domain (remainder filled in from reference TRBV28 and TRBJ1-1): DVKVTQSSRYLVKRTGEKVFLECVQDMDHENMFWYRQDPGLGLRLIYFSYDVKMKEKGDIPEGYSVSREKKERFSLILESASTNQTSMYLCASSTSLTEAFFGQGTRLTVV.

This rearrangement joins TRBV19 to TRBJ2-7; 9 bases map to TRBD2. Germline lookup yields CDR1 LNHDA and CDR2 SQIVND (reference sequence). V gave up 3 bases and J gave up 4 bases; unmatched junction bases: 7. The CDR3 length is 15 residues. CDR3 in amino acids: CASSIDLAGPYEQYF. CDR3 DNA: TGTGCCAGTAGTATTGACCTAGCGGGGCCGTACGAGCAGTACTTC. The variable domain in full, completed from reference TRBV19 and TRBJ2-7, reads DGGITQSPKYLFRKEGQNVTLSCEQNLNHDAMYWYRQDPGQGLRLIYYSQIVNDFQKGDIAEGYSVSREKKESFPLTVTSAQKNPTAFYLCASSIDLAGPYEQYFGPGTRLTVT.

CDR3 DNA: TGTGCCAGTAGTATTGAGCGACAGGGTAGCAATCAGCCCCAGCATTTT. It is translated as CASSIERQGSNQPQHF. The rearrangement uses TRBV19 and TRBJ1-5; 7 bases agree with TRBD1. Germline V gene sequence: CDR1 LNHDA, CDR2 SQIVND (reference sequence). Losses at the gene ends were 3 bases for V and 0 bases for J; bases not matched to a gene: 5. CDR3 size: 16 residues.